This passage covers 7 T cell receptor beta chains from one sample sequenced in a study of blood T cell repertoires in COVID-19. The assay was immunoSEQ multiplex PCR, and TCRdb's table has in-frame clones only and misses some. The sample has some 330,000 clones; approximately 87% are singletons. Material for sequencing was peripheral blood. All receptors derive from a woman between 50 and 59 years old with active or convalescent COVID-19.

This chain joins TRBV20-1 and TRBJ1-5; 9 bases align to TRBD1. CDR1 DFQATT and CDR2 SNEGSKA come from the germline V gene (reference sequence). The CDR3 has 18 residues. The J segment lost 2 bases and the V segment lost 3 bases, leaving 14 bases of the junction unmatched. CDR3 loop: CSASPGATGGGGNQPQHF. The CDR3 coding sequence is TGCAGTGCTAGTCCGGGTGCTACAGGGGGCGGTGGCAATCAGCCCCAGCATTTT.

CDR3 nucleotide sequence: TGCGCCAGCAGCTTGGAGGGGAGGCAGCAGTACTTC. Its protein is CASSLEGRQQYF. The V and J genes are TRBV5-1 and TRBJ2-7, with D perhaps matching TRBD2 (6 bases). V lost 0 bases to trimming and J lost 8 bases, with 9 bases between them. The CDR3 loop spans 12 amino acids. Germline V lookup: CDR1 SGHRS, CDR2 YFSETQ.

CDR3 DNA sequence: TGTGCCAGCAGCCAAGAAGGGAGACAGGTAGTATTCTTT. It is translated as CASSQEGRQVVFF. The rearrangement uses TRBV3-1 (or the pseudogene TRBV3-2) and TRBJ1-1, with D maybe TRBD1 (6 bases). The germline V gene encodes CDR1 LGHDT and CDR2 YNNKEL (reference sequence). The CDR3 sequence is 13 residues long. Trimming shortened V by 0 bases and J by 14 bases, and 16 bases separated the two germline ends.

This clone was detected a few times. This rearrangement joins TRBV7-3 to TRBJ2-1, with D perhaps matching TRBD1 (6 bases). This CDR3 region has 15 residues. V was pared by 5 bases and J by 7 bases, with 18 bases between. Germline-derived CDR1 and CDR2 are SGHTA and FQGTGA. The DNA of the CDR3 is TGTGCCAGCAGCAAACAAGGACAGATGGGAAATGAGCAGTTCTTC. Translation: CASSKQGQMGNEQFF.

This clone was counted a few times. The V gene is TRBV5-1, the J gene TRBJ2-3; 10 bases are shared with TRBD2. V gave up 0 bases and J gave up 3 bases; unmatched junction bases: 4. Germline CDR1 and CDR2: SGHRS and YFSETQ. The CDR3 loop spans 16 amino acids. The CDR3 DNA sequence: TGCGCCAGCAGCTTGGGAGTAGCGGGGGGAACAGATACGCAGTATTTT. Translation gives CASSLGVAGGTDTQYF.

This chain uses TRBV30 with TRBJ1-1; 7 nucleotides line up with TRBD1. This CDR3 contains 15 residues. Trimming cost V 4 bases and J 1 base; bases outside gene matches: 9. Germline values: CDR1 GTSNPN, CDR2 SVGIG (reference sequence). The CDR3, as DNA: TGTGCCTGGACCTCAGGGGGGACGAGGAACACTGAAGCTTTCTTT. Protein sequence: CAWTSGGTRNTEAFF.

The genes are TRBV19 and TRBJ2-5; 8 nucleotides align to TRBD2. Looked up from germline, CDR1 is LNHDA and CDR2 is SQIVND (reference sequence). The length of the CDR3 is 17 residues. J gave up 5 bases and V 1 base, and 12 bases lay outside the gene matches. CDR3: CASSIGLLADWGETQYF. The DNA of the CDR3 is TGTGCCAGTAGTATAGGTTTACTAGCGGACTGGGGGGAGACCCAGTACTTC.